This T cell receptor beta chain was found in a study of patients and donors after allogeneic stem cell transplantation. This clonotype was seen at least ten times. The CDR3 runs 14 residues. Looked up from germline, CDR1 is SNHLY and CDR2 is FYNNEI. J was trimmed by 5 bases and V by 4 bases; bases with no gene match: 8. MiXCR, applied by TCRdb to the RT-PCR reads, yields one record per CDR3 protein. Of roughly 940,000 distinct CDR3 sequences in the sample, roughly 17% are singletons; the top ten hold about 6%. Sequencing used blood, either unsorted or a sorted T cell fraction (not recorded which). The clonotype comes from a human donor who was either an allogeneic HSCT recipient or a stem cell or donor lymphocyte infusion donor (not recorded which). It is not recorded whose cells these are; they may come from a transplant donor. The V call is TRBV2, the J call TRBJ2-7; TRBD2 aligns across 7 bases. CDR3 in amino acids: CASSGEGRSDEQYF. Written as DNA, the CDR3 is TGTGCCAGCAGTGGGGAGGGGAGGAGCGACGAGCAGTACTTC.